These 20 T cell receptor beta chains were sequenced from one sample in a study of blood T cell repertoires in COVID-19. Only in-frame clones appear in the TCRdb table, and some are missing; sequencing was by immunoSEQ multiplex PCR. The profile shows 150,000 to 200,000 clones, 70% to 90% of them singletons. The specimen sequenced was PBMCs or T cells enriched from blood (not recorded which). The receptor set was obtained from a man in his forties or fifties who had recovered from COVID-19.

This clone showed up just a few times. This rearrangement joins TRBV5-4 to TRBJ2-2; a weak D match, TRBD2 (5 bases). Germline V gives CDR1 SGHNT, CDR2 YYREEE (reference sequence). V lost 4 bases to trimming and J lost 0 bases, with 10 bases between them. The CDR3 extends over 15 amino acids. CDR3 bases: TGTGCCAGCAGCGGCCGGGGAGCGAACACCGGGGAGCTGTTTTTT. Its protein product is CASSGRGANTGELFF.

This clone has only a few counts. The chain employs TRBV10-1 and TRBJ2-5; no clear D gene. The CDR3 runs to 14 residues. Trimming stripped 0 bases from V and 2 bases from J, with 7 bases between. CDR1 and CDR2 from the germline V gene are WNHNN and SYGVQD (reference sequence). This CDR3 reads CASSESTAQETQYF. As DNA, the CDR3 is TGCGCCAGCAGTGAGTCTACAGCTCAAGAGACCCAGTACTTC.

This clone was recorded at least ten times. The chain employs TRBV6-5 and TRBJ2-2; D uncertain. The germline V and J ends were trimmed by 2 bases and 1 base, with 11 bases remaining between them. Per germline, CDR1 MNHEY and CDR2 SVGAGI. The CDR3 length is 16 residues. CDR3 sequence (DNA): TGTGCCAGCAGTTACGAGTCGACAAGGAACACCGGGGAGCTGTTTTTT. This gives the protein CASSYESTRNTGELFF.

This clone appeared a few times. The V and J genes are TRBV21-1 and TRBJ1-5. TRBV21-1 is flagged as a pseudogene. This CDR3 contains 14 residues. The CDR3 nucleotides are TGTGCCAGCAGCCCCCGGACTGAAGGGAAGCCCCAGCATTTT. The encoded protein is CASSPRTEGKPQHF.

The rearrangement joins TRBV6-5 to TRBJ1-2, with 10 bases that match TRBD1. The CDR3 length is 15 residues. J gave up 5 bases and V 2 bases, and 5 bases lay outside the gene matches. CDR1 and CDR2 from the germline V gene are MNHEY and SVGAGI. As DNA, the CDR3 is TGTGCCAGCAGTTACATGGGACAGGGGATATATGGCTACACCTTC. It is translated as CASSYMGQGIYGYTF.

V is TRBV5-1 and J is TRBJ2-3; 7 bases are a match to TRBD1. CDR3 length: 16 residues. J was trimmed by 2 bases and V by 0 bases; bases with no gene match: 6. Germline loops: CDR1 SGHRS, CDR2 YFSETQ. The CDR3 sequence: CASSLGPDRATDTQYF. For the CDR3, the DNA is TGCGCCAGCAGCTTGGGGCCAGACAGGGCCACAGATACGCAGTATTTT.

The rearrangement links TRBV14 to TRBJ1-2; D might be TRBD1 (6 bases). Germline assignment: CDR1 SGHDN and CDR2 FVKESK. With 4 bases removed from V and 1 base from J, the gap between germline ends came to 16 bases. The CDR3 spans 16 residues. This chain's CDR3 is CASSLTGQVLNYGYTF. CDR3 DNA: TGTGCCAGCAGCCTTACGGGACAAGTTCTTAACTATGGCTACACCTTC. Supplemented by reference TRBV14 and TRBJ1-2, the full variable domain reads EAGVTQFPSHSVIEKGQTVTLRCDPISGHDNLYWYRRVMGKEIKFLLHFVKESKQDESGMPNNRFLAERTGGTYSTLKVQPAELEDSGVYFCASSLTGQVLNYGYTFGSGTRLTVV.

This clone has just one count. This chain connects TRBV4-1 to TRBJ1-5, with D tentatively TRBD1 (5 bases). V lost 3 bases and J lost 5, with 11 bases in between. Germline lookup yields CDR1 MGHRA and CDR2 YSYEKL. There are 14 residues in the CDR3. CDR3 region: CASSQPDSDQPQHF. CDR3 DNA sequence: TGCGCCAGCAGCCAGCCCGACAGTGATCAGCCCCAGCATTTT.

The chain uses TRBV18 and TRBJ2-7; TRBD2 might be the D (6 bases). This CDR3 has 14 residues. The V gene lost 0 bases and the J gene lost 4 bases, with 10 bases spanning the gap. CDR1 and CDR2 (germline): KGHSH, LQKENI. The CDR3 sequence: CASSPPGAGYEQYF. CDR3 DNA sequence: TGTGCCAGCTCACCACCAGGGGCGGGATACGAGCAGTACTTC.

This clone has more than one count but fewer than ten. The chain couples TRBV6-5 to TRBJ2-2; the match to TRBD1 covers 9 bases. V was clipped by 2 bases and J by 5 bases; unmatched bases: 3. There are 15 residues in the CDR3. In germline, CDR1 is MNHEY, CDR2 SVGAGI. The CDR3 DNA reads as TGTGCCAGCAGTTACGGACAGGGGAGAACCGGGGAGCTGTTTTTT. Its translation: CASSYGQGRTGELFF.

The J gene is TRBJ1-1, the V gene TRBV7-3; 7 nucleotides agree with TRBD1. Germline assignment: CDR1 SGHTA and CDR2 FQGTGA. This CDR3 has 14 residues. The J segment lost 4 bases and the V segment lost 4 bases, leaving 6 bases of the junction unmatched. The DNA of the CDR3 is TGTGCCAGCAGCTCTACAGGGGTAGCCACTGAAGCTTTCTTT. Its translation: CASSSTGVATEAFF.

V gene TRBV5-1 combines with J gene TRBJ1-2; perhaps TRBD1 as D (5 bases). CDR1 is SGHRS, CDR2 YFSETQ, per germline. The CDR3 consists of 14 residues. The V gene lost 1 base and the J gene lost 0 bases, with 7 bases spanning the gap. CDR3 amino acids: CASSLTGSNYGYTF. CDR3 sequence (DNA): TGCGCCAGCAGCTTGACAGGATCTAACTATGGCTACACCTTC.

V is TRBV30 and J is TRBJ1-6; 7 bases align to TRBD1. With V trimmed by 7 bases and J by 0 bases, 6 bases remained unmatched. The CDR3 loop spans 15 amino acids. The germline V gene encodes CDR1 GTSNPN and CDR2 SVGIG (reference sequence). In nucleotides, the CDR3 is TGTGCCTTCACAGGGGAGAGCTCCTATAATTCACCCCTCCACTTT. Its protein product is CAFTGESSYNSPLHF.

The chain is built from TRBV5-4 and TRBJ2-4, with 10 bases fitting TRBD2. The CDR3 has 14 residues. J was trimmed by 7 bases and V by 4 bases; bases with no gene match: 5. Germline V gene sequence: CDR1 SGHNT, CDR2 YYREEE (reference sequence). CDR3: CASSVPGLANIQYF. CDR3 coding DNA: TGTGCCAGCAGCGTGCCGGGACTAGCGAACATTCAGTACTTC.

The chain carries TRBV27 and TRBJ2-7; 10 bases are a match to TRBD1. Germline CDR1 MNHEY, CDR2 SMNVEV (reference sequence). CDR3 length: 16 residues. With V trimmed by 1 base and J by 5 bases, 8 bases remained unmatched. CDR3 amino acids: CASSLFGTGVFNEQYF. In nucleotides, the CDR3 is TGTGCCAGCAGTTTATTCGGGACAGGGGTTTTCAACGAGCAGTACTTC.

This clone was detected only a few times. The chain recombines TRBV6-2 or TRBV6-3 with TRBJ2-1; D not certain. This CDR3 is 12 amino acids long. The germline CDR1 and CDR2 sequences are MNHEY and SVGEGT. The ends were cut back, 2 bases at V and 6 bases at J, with 5 bases in the middle. CDR3 nucleotide sequence: TGTGCCAGCAGTTACCCGTTCAATGAGCAGTTCTTC. It translates to CASSYPFNEQFF.

The genes are TRBV6-5 and TRBJ1-2; tentative D call: TRBD1 (5 bases). CDR3 length equals 15 residues. V dropped 1 base and J dropped 4 bases, with 13 bases sitting between them. The germline CDR1 and CDR2 sequences are MNHEY and SVGAGI. This CDR3 reads CASSYWQGGSYGYTF. For the CDR3, the DNA is TGTGCCAGCAGTTACTGGCAGGGCGGCAGCTATGGCTACACCTTC.

V is TRBV5-1 and J is TRBJ1-5; 7 bases map to TRBD1. Trimming at V came to 4 bases and at J to 0 bases, leaving 7 bases not matched to a gene. CDR3 length equals 16 residues. Germline assignment: CDR1 SGHRS and CDR2 YFSETQ. CDR3 nucleotides: TGCGCCAGCAGCGTTTTTCAGGGGGTTAGCAATCAGCCCCAGCATTTT. Its translation: CASSVFQGVSNQPQHF.

The V gene is TRBV30, the J gene TRBJ2-1; 7 nucleotides match TRBD1. The CDR3 extends over 14 amino acids. Germline V lookup: CDR1 GTSNPN, CDR2 SVGIG (reference sequence). V trimming: 2 bases; J trimming: 7 bases; junction bases outside the gene matches: 8. CDR3 residues: CAWSKQGIWNEQFF. The CDR3 DNA is TGTGCCTGGAGTAAACAGGGGATTTGGAATGAGCAGTTCTTC.

This clone occurred a few times. J is TRBJ1-1 and V is TRBV7-3; D gene uncertain. CDR1 and CDR2 from the germline V gene are SGHTA and FQGTGA. The V end lost 2 bases, the J end lost 1 base, and 5 bases lay between the germline ends. The CDR3 length is 13 residues. This CDR3 is CASSLLPNTEAFF. DNA of the CDR3: TGTGCCAGCAGCTTACTCCCGAACACTGAAGCTTTCTTT. Variable domain in full (rest from reference TRBV7-3 and TRBJ1-1): GAGVSQTPSNKVTEKGKYVELRCDPISGHTALYWYRQSLGQGPEFLIYFQGTGAADDSGLPNDRFFAVRPEGSVSTLKIQRTERGDSAVYLCASSLLPNTEAFFGQGTRLTVV.